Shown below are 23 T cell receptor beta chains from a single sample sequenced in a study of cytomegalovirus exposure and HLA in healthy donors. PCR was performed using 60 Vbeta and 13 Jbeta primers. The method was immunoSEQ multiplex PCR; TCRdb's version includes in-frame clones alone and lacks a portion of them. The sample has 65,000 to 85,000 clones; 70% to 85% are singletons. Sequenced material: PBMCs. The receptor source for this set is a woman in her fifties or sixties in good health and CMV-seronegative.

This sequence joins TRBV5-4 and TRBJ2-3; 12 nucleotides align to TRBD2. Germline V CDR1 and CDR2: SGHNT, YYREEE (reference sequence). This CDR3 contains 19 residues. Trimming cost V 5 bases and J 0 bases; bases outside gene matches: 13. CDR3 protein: CASRGGRTSGKTSTDTQYF. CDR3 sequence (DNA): TGTGCCAGCAGGGGGGGGCGGACTAGCGGGAAAACTAGCACAGATACGCAGTATTTT.

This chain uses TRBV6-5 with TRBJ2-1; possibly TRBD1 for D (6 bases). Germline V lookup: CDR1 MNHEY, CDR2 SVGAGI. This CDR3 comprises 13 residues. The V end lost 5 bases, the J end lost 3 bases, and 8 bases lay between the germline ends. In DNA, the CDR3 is TGTGCCAGCAGTCCACAGGGCTACAATGAGCAGTTCTTC. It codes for CASSPQGYNEQFF.

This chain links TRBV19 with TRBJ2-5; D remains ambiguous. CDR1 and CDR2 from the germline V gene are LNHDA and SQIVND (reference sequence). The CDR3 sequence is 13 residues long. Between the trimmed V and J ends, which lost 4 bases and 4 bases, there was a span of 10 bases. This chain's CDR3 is CASSRHPVETQYF. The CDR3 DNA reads TGTGCCAGTAGTAGACACCCGGTAGAGACCCAGTACTTC.

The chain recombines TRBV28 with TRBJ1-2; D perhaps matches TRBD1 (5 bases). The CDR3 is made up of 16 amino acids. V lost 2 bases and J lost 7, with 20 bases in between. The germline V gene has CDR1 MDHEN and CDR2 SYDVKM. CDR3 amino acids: CASSLGLWQGGTGYTF. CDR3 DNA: TGTGCCAGCAGTTTAGGTTTGTGGCAGGGTGGAACTGGCTACACCTTC.

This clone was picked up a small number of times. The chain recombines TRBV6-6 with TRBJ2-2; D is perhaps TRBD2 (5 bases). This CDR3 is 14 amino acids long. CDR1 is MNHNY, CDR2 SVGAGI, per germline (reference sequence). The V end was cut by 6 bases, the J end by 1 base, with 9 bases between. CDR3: CASRETRNTGELFF. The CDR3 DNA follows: TGTGCCAGCAGGGAAACTAGGAACACCGGGGAGCTGTTTTTT.

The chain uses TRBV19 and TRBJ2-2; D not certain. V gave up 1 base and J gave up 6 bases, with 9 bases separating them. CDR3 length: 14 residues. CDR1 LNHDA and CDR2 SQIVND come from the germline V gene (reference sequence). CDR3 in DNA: TGTGCCAGTAGTATAGGGCCAATCGCCGGGGAGCTGTTTTTT. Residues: CASSIGPIAGELFF. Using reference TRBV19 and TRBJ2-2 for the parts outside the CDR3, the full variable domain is DGGITQSPKYLFRKEGQNVTLSCEQNLNHDAMYWYRQDPGQGLRLIYYSQIVNDFQKGDIAEGYSVSREKKESFPLTVTSAQKNPTAFYLCASSIGPIAGELFFGEGSRLTVL.

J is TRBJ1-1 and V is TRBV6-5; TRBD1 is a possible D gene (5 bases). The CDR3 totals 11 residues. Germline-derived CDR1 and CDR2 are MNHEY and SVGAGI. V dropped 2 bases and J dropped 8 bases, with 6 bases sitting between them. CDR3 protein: CASSYGGEAFF. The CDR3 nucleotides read TGTGCCAGCAGTTACGGGGGGGAAGCTTTCTTT.

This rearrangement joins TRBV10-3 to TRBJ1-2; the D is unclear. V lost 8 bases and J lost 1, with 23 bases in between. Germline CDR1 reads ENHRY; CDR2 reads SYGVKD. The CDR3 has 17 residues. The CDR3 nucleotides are TGTGCCATCTCGGGGTCTATAGGCAGCGGCCTTAACTATGGCTACACCTTC. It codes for CAISGSIGSGLNYGYTF.

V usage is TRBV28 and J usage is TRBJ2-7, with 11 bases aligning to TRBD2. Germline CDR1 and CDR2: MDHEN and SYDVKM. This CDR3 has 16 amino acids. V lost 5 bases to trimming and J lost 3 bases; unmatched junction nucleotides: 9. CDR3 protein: CASSTRLAGQLYEQYF. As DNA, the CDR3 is TGTGCCAGCAGTACGCGACTAGCGGGACAACTCTACGAGCAGTACTTC.

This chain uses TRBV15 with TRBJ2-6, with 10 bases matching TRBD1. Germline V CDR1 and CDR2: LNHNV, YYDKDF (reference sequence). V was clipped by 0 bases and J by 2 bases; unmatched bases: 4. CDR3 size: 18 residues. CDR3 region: CATSRDRTGGTGANVLTF. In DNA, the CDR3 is TGTGCCACCAGCAGAGATCGGACAGGGGGGACTGGGGCCAACGTCCTGACTTTC.

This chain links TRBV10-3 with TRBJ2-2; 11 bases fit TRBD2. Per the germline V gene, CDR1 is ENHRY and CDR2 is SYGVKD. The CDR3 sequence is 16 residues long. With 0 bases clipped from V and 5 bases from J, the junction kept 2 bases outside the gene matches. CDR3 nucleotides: TGTGCCATCAGTGAGTCGATAGCGGGAGGGACCGGGGAGCTGTTTTTT. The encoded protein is CAISESIAGGTGELFF.

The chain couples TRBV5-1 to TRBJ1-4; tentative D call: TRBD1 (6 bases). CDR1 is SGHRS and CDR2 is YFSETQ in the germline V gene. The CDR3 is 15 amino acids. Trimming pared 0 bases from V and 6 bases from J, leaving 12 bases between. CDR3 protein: CASSLGYRVDEKLFF. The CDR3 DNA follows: TGCGCCAGCAGCTTGGGTTACAGGGTGGATGAAAAACTGTTTTTT. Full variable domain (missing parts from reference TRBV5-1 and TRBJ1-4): KAGVTQTPRYLIKTRGQQVTLSCSPISGHRSVSWYQQTPGQGLQFLFEYFSETQRNKGNFPGRFSGRQFSNSRSEMNVSTLELGDSALYLCASSLGYRVDEKLFFGSGTQLSVL.

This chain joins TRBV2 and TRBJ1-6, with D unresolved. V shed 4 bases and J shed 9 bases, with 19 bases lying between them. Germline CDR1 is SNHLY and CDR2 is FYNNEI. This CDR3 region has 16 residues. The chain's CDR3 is CASSGASQSIGSPLHF. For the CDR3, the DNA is TGTGCCAGCAGTGGGGCGTCACAGTCGATAGGTTCACCCCTCCACTTT.

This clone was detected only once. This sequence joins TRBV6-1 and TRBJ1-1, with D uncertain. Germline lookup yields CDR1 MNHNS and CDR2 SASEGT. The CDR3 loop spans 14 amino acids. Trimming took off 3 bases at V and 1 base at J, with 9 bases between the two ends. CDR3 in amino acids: CASSDIRRNTEAFF. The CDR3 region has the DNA TGTGCCAGCAGTGACATTCGTAGGAACACTGAAGCTTTCTTT.

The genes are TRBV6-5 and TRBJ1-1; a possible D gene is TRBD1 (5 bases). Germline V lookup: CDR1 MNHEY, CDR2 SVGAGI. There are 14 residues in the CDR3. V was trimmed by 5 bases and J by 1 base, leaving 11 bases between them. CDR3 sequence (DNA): TGTGCCAGCAGTCCCCGGACATCGAACACTGAAGCTTTCTTT. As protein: CASSPRTSNTEAFF.

The chain's CDR3 is CASSLSTGGTEQFF. CDR3 bases: TGTGCCAGCAGTTTATCGACAGGGGGCACTGAGCAGTTCTTC. V is TRBV27 and J is TRBJ2-1; 10 bases align to TRBD1. CDR3 size: 14 residues. V was pared by 0 bases and J by 9 bases, with 2 bases of the junction left unmatched. Germline CDR1 reads MNHEY; CDR2 reads SMNVEV (reference sequence).

This chain's CDR3 is CASSYYGRSEQYF. CDR3 DNA: TGTGCCAGCAGTTATTATGGGAGGAGCGAGCAGTACTTC. This rearrangement joins TRBV6-5 to TRBJ2-5; a possible D gene is TRBD2 (6 bases). The end of the DNA is better explained by TRBJ2-7, so the J call may be wrong. This CDR3 comprises 13 residues. Germline-derived CDR1 and CDR2 are MNHEY and SVGAGI.

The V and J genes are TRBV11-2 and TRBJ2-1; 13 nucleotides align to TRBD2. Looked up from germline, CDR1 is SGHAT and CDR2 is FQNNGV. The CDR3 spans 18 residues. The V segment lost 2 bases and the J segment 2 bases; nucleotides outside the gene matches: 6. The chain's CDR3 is CASSLHYGTSGTYNEQFF. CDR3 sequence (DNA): TGTGCCAGCAGCTTACATTACGGGACTAGCGGGACCTACAATGAGCAGTTCTTC.

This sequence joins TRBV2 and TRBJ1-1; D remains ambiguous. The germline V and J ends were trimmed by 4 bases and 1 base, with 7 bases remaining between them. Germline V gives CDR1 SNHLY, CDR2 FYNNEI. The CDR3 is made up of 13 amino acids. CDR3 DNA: TGTGCCAGCAGTGCAGTCTCGAACACTGAAGCTTTCTTT. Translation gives CASSAVSNTEAFF.

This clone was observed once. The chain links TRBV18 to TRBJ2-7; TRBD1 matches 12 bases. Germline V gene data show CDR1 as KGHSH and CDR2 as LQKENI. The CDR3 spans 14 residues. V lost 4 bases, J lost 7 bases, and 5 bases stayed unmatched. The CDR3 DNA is TGTGCCAGCTCACAGGGACAGGGGGCGGTTGAGCAGTACTTC. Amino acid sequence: CASSQGQGAVEQYF.

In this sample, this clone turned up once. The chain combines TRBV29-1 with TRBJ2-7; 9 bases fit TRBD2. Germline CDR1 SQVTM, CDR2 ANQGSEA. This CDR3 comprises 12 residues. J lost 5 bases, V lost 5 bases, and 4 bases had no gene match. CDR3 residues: CSVRLAGNEQYF. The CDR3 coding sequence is TGCAGCGTTCGCCTAGCGGGAAACGAGCAGTACTTC.

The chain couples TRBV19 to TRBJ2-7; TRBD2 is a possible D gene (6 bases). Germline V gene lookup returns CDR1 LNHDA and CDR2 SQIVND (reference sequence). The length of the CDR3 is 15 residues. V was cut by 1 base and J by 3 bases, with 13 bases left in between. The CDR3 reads CASSIAARGFYEQYF. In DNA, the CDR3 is TGTGCCAGTAGTATAGCTGCCCGGGGGTTCTACGAGCAGTACTTC.

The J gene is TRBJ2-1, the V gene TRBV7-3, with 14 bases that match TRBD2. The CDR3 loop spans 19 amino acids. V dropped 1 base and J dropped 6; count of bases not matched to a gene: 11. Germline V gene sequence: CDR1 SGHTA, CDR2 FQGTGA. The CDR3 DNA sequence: TGTGCCAGCAGCTTAATCCCGACTAGCGGGAGGGCCGACTCCAATGAGCAGTTCTTC. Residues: CASSLIPTSGRADSNEQFF. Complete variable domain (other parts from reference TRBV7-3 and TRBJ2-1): GAGVSQTPSNKVTEKGKYVELRCDPISGHTALYWYRQSLGQGPEFLIYFQGTGAADDSGLPNDRFFAVRPEGSVSTLKIQRTERGDSAVYLCASSLIPTSGRADSNEQFFGPGTRLTVL.